Listed here is a single TCR beta chain. Its antigen remains unidentified. The sample originates from a study of CD8 T cells in Susac syndrome. The wider study: Among sequenced Susac syndrome patients, six had active disease and under ten were in remission. Intravenous immunoglobulin alone or corticosteroids were being given to patients with Susac syndrome at blood draw, unless they were therapy-naive. Study-wide results and caveats: In Susac syndrome, CD4+ T cell repertoires lacked any clonal expansion.

Trimming cost V 2 bases and J 5 bases; bases outside gene matches: 0. This CDR3 has 12 residues. Germline V CDR1 and CDR2: LGHDT, YNNKEL (reference sequence). Random-hexamer reverse transcription was applied to 0.5 to 1 ug RNA. A multiplex approach, immunoSEQ multiplex PCR, amplified TCR beta CDR3 across 54 Vbeta and 13 Jbeta. MiXCR was run by TCRdb on the immunoSEQ multiplex PCR reads, yielding one entry per CDR3 protein. The sample records approximately 180,000 distinct CDR3 sequences, over 75% being singletons. The V gene is TRBV3-1, the J gene TRBJ2-7, with 7 bases fitting TRBD2. The receptor comes from a human donor with Susac syndrome. The specimen was CD4+ T cells from PBMCs. This chain's CDR3 is CASSQTSDEQYF. The CDR3 DNA reads as TGTGCCAGCAGCCAAACTAGCGACGAGCAGTACTTC.